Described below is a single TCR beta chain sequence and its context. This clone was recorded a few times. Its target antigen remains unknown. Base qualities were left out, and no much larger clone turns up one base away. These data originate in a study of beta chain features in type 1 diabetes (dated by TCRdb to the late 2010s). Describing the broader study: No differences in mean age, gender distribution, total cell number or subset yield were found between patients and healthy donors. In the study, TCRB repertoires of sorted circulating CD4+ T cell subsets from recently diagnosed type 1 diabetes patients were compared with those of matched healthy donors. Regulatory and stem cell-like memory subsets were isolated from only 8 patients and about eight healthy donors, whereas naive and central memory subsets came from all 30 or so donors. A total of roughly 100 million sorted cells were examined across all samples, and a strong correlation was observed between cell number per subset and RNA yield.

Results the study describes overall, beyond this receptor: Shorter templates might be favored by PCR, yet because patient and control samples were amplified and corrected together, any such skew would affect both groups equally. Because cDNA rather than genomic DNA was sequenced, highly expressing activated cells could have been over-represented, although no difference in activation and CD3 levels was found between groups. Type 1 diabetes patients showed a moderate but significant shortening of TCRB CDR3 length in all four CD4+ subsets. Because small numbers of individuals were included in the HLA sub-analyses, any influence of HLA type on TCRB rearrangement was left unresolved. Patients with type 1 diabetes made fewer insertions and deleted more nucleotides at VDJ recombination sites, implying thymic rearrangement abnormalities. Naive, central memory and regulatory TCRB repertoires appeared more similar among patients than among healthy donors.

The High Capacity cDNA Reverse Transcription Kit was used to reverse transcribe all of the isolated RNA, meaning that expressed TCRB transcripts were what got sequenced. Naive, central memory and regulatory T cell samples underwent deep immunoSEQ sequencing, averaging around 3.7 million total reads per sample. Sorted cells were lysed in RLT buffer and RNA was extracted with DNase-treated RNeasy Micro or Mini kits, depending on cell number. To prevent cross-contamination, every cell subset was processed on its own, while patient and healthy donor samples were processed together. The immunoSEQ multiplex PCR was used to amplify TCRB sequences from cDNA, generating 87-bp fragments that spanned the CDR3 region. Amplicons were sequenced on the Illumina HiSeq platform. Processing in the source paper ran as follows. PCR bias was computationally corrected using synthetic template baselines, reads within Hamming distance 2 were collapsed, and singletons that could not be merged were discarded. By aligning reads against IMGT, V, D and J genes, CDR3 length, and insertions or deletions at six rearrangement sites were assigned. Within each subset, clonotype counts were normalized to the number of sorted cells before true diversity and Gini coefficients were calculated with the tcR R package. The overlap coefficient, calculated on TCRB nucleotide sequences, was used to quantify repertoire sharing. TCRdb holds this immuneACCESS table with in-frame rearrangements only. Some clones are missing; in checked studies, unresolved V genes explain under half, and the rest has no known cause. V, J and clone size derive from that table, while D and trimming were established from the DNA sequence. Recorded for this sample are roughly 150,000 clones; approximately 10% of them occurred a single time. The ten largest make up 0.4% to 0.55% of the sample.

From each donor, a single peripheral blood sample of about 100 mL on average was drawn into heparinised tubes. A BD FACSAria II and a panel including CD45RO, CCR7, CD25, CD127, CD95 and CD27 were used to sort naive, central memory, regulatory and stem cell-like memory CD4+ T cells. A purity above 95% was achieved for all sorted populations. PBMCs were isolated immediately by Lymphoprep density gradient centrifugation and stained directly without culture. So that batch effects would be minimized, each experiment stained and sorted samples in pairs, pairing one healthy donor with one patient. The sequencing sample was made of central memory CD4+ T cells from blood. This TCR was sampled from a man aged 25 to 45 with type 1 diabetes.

The CDR3 protein is CAWRSPGQGLVEQYF. The sequenced DNA is TGTGCCTGGAGATCTCCGGGACAGGGTTTAGTCGAGCAGTACTTC. In this chain, TRBV30 is recombined with TRBJ2-7, with 9 bases aligning to TRBD1. Unmatched junction bases come to 12, with V trimmed by 3 bases and J by 6 bases. The germline V gene (reference sequence) provides CDR1 GTSNPN and CDR2 SVGIG. Inclusive of the bounding cysteine and phenylalanine, the CDR3 is 15 residues long. CDR3 DNA only is kept here, 45 bases in frame from base 1.